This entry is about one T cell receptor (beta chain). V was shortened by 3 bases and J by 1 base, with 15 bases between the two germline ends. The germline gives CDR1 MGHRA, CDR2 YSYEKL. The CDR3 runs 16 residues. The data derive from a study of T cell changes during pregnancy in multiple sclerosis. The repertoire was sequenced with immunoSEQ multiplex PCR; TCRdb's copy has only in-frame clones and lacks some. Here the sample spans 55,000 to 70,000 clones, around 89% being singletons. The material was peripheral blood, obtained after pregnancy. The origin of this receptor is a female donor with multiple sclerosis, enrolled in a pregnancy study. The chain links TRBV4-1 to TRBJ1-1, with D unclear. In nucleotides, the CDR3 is TGCGCCAGCAGCCACAAGGTTTGGGAGGGGAACACTGAAGCTTTCTTT. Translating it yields CASSHKVWEGNTEAFF.